Listed below are T cell receptor beta chains from one sample, sequenced in a study of blood T cells in healthy people across ages. TCRdb processed the 5' RACE reads anew with MiXCR; each CDR3 protein has one entry. The sample shows around 780,000 distinct CDR3 sequences, 20% to 30% of them seen only once. In addition, the sample was reused for a study of T cells of mothers and their children.

The material sequenced was blood. Receptor source: a boy aged 10-17 years in good health. Each CDR3 is given with its conserved first and last residue. A D gene is named only where the DNA matches it firmly. Size is stated for part of the rows, as once, few or many counts, or as a class when the clone is expanded.

cdr3_aa: CASSGTVGTGELFF
cdr3_nt: TGTGCCAGCAGCGGGACAGTCGGCACCGGGGAGCTGTTTTTT
v_call: TRBV28
j_call: TRBJ2-2
d_call: TRBD1
clone_size: -

cdr3_aa: CASSFSKGRRSPLHF
cdr3_nt: TGTGCCAGCAGTTTTTCGAAGGGCCGGCGATCACCCCTCCACTTT
v_call: TRBV27
j_call: TRBJ1-6
d_call: -
clone_size: few

cdr3_aa: CASSPREGALYEQYF
cdr3_nt: TGTGCCAGCAGTCCGCGGGAAGGGGCCCTCTACGAGCAGTACTTC
v_call: TRBV6-4
j_call: TRBJ2-7
d_call: -
clone_size: -

cdr3_aa: CASSLDGASYNEQFF
cdr3_nt: TGTGCCAGCAGTTTAGACGGGGCCTCCTACAATGAGCAGTTCTTC
v_call: TRBV12-3/TRBV12-4
j_call: TRBJ2-1
d_call: -
clone_size: many

cdr3_aa: CASGSSTAFVGETQYF
cdr3_nt: TGTGCCAGCGGTTCCTCGACGGCCTTTGTAGGAGAGACCCAGTACTTC
v_call: TRBV6-5
j_call: TRBJ2-5
d_call: -
clone_size: -

cdr3_aa: CASTPSTGRAFF
cdr3_nt: TGTGCCAGCACCCCAAGTACGGGACGGGCTTTCTTT
v_call: TRBV3-1
j_call: TRBJ1-1
d_call: -
clone_size: -

cdr3_aa: CASSPRDREQFF
cdr3_nt: TGTGCCAGCAGCCCGCGAGACCGTGAGCAGTTCTTC
v_call: TRBV5-6
j_call: TRBJ2-1
d_call: -
clone_size: -

cdr3_aa: CASTVRSSSYNEQFF
cdr3_nt: TGCGCCAGTACCGTCAGATCGAGCTCCTACAATGAGCAGTTCTTC
v_call: TRBV5-1
j_call: TRBJ2-1
d_call: -
clone_size: few

cdr3_aa: CASSRSGSKETQYF
cdr3_nt: TGTGCCAGCAGCCGTTCGGGATCCAAAGAGACCCAGTACTTC
v_call: TRBV7-3
j_call: TRBJ2-5
d_call: -
clone_size: few

cdr3_aa: CASSRLDRSTNEKLFF
cdr3_nt: TGTGCCAGTAGTAGACTAGACAGGTCAACTAATGAAAAACTGTTTTTT
v_call: TRBV19
j_call: TRBJ1-4
d_call: -
clone_size: few

cdr3_aa: CAWSVGRTTEAFF
cdr3_nt: TGTGCCTGGAGTGTAGGCAGGACGACTGAAGCTTTCTTT
v_call: TRBV30
j_call: TRBJ1-1
d_call: -
clone_size: few

cdr3_aa: CASSGDRYGNTEAFF
cdr3_nt: TGTGCCAGCAGTGGAGACAGGTATGGGAACACTGAAGCTTTCTTT
v_call: TRBV6-1
j_call: TRBJ1-1
d_call: -
clone_size: few

cdr3_aa: CASSSGRGRGPEQYF
cdr3_nt: TGTGCCAGCAGTTCCGGACGGGGGCGAGGGCCCGAGCAGTACTTC
v_call: TRBV6-6
j_call: TRBJ2-7
d_call: -
clone_size: few

cdr3_aa: CASSYIGHAYEQYF
cdr3_nt: TGTGCCAGCAGTTACATCGGACATGCCTACGAGCAGTACTTC
v_call: TRBV6-5
j_call: TRBJ2-7
d_call: -
clone_size: -

cdr3_aa: CASSLAPGQGVPREQYF
cdr3_nt: TGCGCCAGCAGCTTGGCCCCGGGGCAGGGAGTCCCGCGCGAGCAGTACTTC
v_call: TRBV5-1
j_call: TRBJ2-7
d_call: -
clone_size: few

cdr3_aa: CASSLVPAGGHETQYF
cdr3_nt: TGCGCCAGCAGCTTGGTCCCTGCGGGGGGGCATGAGACCCAGTACTTC
v_call: TRBV5-1
j_call: TRBJ2-5
d_call: TRBD2
clone_size: few

cdr3_aa: CASSSQGWEHQETQYF
cdr3_nt: TGTGCCAGCAGTTCACAGGGATGGGAGCACCAAGAGACCCAGTACTTC
v_call: TRBV28
j_call: TRBJ2-5
d_call: -
clone_size: -

cdr3_aa: CASSFDPPLRANYGYTF
cdr3_nt: TGTGCCAGCAGCTTTGACCCACCCTTAAGAGCTAACTATGGCTACACCTTC
v_call: TRBV11-2
j_call: TRBJ1-2
d_call: -
clone_size: -

cdr3_aa: CSVFPGQGTSDTQYF
cdr3_nt: TGCAGCGTTTTTCCGGGACAGGGTACCTCAGATACGCAGTATTTT
v_call: TRBV29-1
j_call: TRBJ2-3
d_call: TRBD1
clone_size: -

cdr3_aa: CASRDPGQRNTEAFF
cdr3_nt: TGTGCCAGCAGAGATCCGGGACAGCGGAACACTGAAGCTTTCTTT
v_call: TRBV6-5
j_call: TRBJ1-1
d_call: TRBD1
clone_size: few

cdr3_aa: CASSHEQGVRYGYTF
cdr3_nt: TGTGCCAGCAGCCATGAACAGGGTGTACGTTATGGCTACACCTTC
v_call: TRBV14
j_call: TRBJ1-2
d_call: -
clone_size: few

cdr3_aa: CASSTLRGQETQYF
cdr3_nt: TGTGCCAGCAGCACCCTCAGGGGTCAAGAGACCCAGTACTTC
v_call: TRBV6-5
j_call: TRBJ2-5
d_call: -
clone_size: few

cdr3_aa: CASSPYRDSGANVLTF
cdr3_nt: TGCGCCAGCAGCCCGTACAGGGACTCTGGGGCCAACGTCCTGACTTTC
v_call: TRBV5-1
j_call: TRBJ2-6
d_call: -
clone_size: -

cdr3_aa: CASSRGGDSDTQYF
cdr3_nt: TGTGCCAGCAGCCGCGGGGGGGACTCAGATACGCAGTATTTT
v_call: TRBV7-2
j_call: TRBJ2-3
d_call: TRBD2
clone_size: -

cdr3_aa: CAWSARGRREKLFF
cdr3_nt: TGTGCCTGGAGTGCCAGGGGGCGCAGGGAAAAACTGTTTTTT
v_call: TRBV30
j_call: TRBJ1-4
d_call: TRBD1
clone_size: few

cdr3_aa: CASSRGGAKNIQYF
cdr3_nt: TGTGCCAGCAGCCGAGGTGGAGCCAAAAACATTCAGTACTTC
v_call: TRBV6-5
j_call: TRBJ2-4
d_call: -
clone_size: many

cdr3_aa: CASSLSRGGDEQFF
cdr3_nt: TGTGCCAGCAGCTTATCCCGGGGCGGCGATGAGCAGTTCTTC
v_call: TRBV7-3
j_call: TRBJ2-1
d_call: -
clone_size: few

cdr3_aa: CASSSGGQHGYTF
cdr3_nt: TGTGCCAGCAGCTCCGGTGGGCAGCATGGCTACACCTTC
v_call: TRBV7-9
j_call: TRBJ1-2
d_call: -
clone_size: -

cdr3_aa: CASSPRQSYTEQFF
cdr3_nt: TGTGCCAGCAGTCCCCGACAGAGCTACACCGAGCAGTTCTTC
v_call: TRBV6-6
j_call: TRBJ2-1
d_call: -
clone_size: -

cdr3_aa: CASSESQVPQPQHF
cdr3_nt: TGTGCCAGCAGTGAATCACAGGTTCCCCAGCCCCAGCATTTT
v_call: TRBV6-1
j_call: TRBJ1-5
d_call: -
clone_size: few

cdr3_aa: CASSDTNYEQYF
cdr3_nt: TGTGCCAGCAGCGACACGAACTACGAGCAGTACTTC
v_call: TRBV11-2
j_call: TRBJ2-7
d_call: -
clone_size: few

cdr3_aa: CASSQIVTSGTRSGANVLTF
cdr3_nt: TGCGCCAGCAGCCAAATCGTGACTAGCGGGACACGCTCTGGGGCCAACGTCCTGACTTTC
v_call: TRBV4-1
j_call: TRBJ2-6
d_call: TRBD2
clone_size: -

cdr3_aa: CASSENGGDWETQYF
cdr3_nt: TGTGCCAGCAGTGAAAACGGGGGGGATTGGGAGACCCAGTACTTC
v_call: TRBV2
j_call: TRBJ2-5
d_call: TRBD2
clone_size: -

cdr3_aa: CASSLTDGAGEQYF
cdr3_nt: TGTGCCAGCAGCCTCACTGACGGGGCGGGCGAGCAGTACTTC
v_call: TRBV11-2
j_call: TRBJ2-7
d_call: -
clone_size: few

cdr3_aa: CASSLGRAMDTQYF
cdr3_nt: TGTGCCAGCAGCTTAGGCAGGGCGATGGATACGCAGTATTTT
v_call: TRBV7-8
j_call: TRBJ2-3
d_call: -
clone_size: many

cdr3_aa: CSRGGLSDTQYF
cdr3_nt: TGCAGTCGGGGGGGCCTGTCAGATACGCAGTATTTT
v_call: TRBV20-1
j_call: TRBJ2-3
d_call: TRBD2
clone_size: -

cdr3_aa: CATGTGDGTEAFF
cdr3_nt: TGTGCCACCGGGACAGGGGACGGGACTGAAGCTTTCTTT
v_call: TRBV13
j_call: TRBJ1-1
d_call: TRBD1
clone_size: -

cdr3_aa: CATSSPGGPSYNEQFF
cdr3_nt: TGTGCCACCAGTTCCCCCGGGGGACCCTCCTACAATGAGCAGTTCTTC
v_call: TRBV15
j_call: TRBJ2-1
d_call: -
clone_size: -

cdr3_aa: CASNDFGGPKDTQYF
cdr3_nt: TGTGCCAGCAATGACTTTGGGGGGCCGAAAGATACGCAGTATTTT
v_call: TRBV27
j_call: TRBJ2-3
d_call: -
clone_size: many

cdr3_aa: CASSSRTSGGVGNEQFF
cdr3_nt: TGTGCCAGCAGCTCACGGACTAGCGGGGGGGTGGGCAATGAGCAGTTCTTC
v_call: TRBV7-8
j_call: TRBJ2-1
d_call: TRBD2
clone_size: -

cdr3_aa: CASSLDREEYEQYF
cdr3_nt: TGTGCCAGCAGCCTGGACAGGGAGGAGTACGAGCAGTACTTC
v_call: TRBV13
j_call: TRBJ2-7
d_call: TRBD1
clone_size: -

cdr3_aa: CSGGRRQETQYF
cdr3_nt: TGCAGCGGCGGTAGGCGGCAAGAGACCCAGTACTTC
v_call: TRBV29-1
j_call: TRBJ2-5
d_call: -
clone_size: -

cdr3_aa: CASSFMGPEAFF
cdr3_nt: TGTGCCAGCAGTTTCATGGGTCCTGAAGCTTTCTTT
v_call: TRBV28
j_call: TRBJ1-1
d_call: -
clone_size: -

cdr3_aa: CASSSLTGEADTIYF
cdr3_nt: TGTGCCAGCAGTTCATTAACAGGGGAGGCGGACACCATATATTTT
v_call: TRBV12-3/TRBV12-4
j_call: TRBJ1-3
d_call: TRBD1
clone_size: -

cdr3_aa: CSAETRVSDTQYF
cdr3_nt: TGCAGTGCTGAGACTAGGGTATCAGATACGCAGTATTTT
v_call: TRBV20-1
j_call: TRBJ2-3
d_call: -
clone_size: few

cdr3_aa: CSVEPSEGTQYF
cdr3_nt: TGCAGCGTTGAGCCCTCTGAGGGGACCCAGTACTTC
v_call: TRBV29-1
j_call: TRBJ2-5
d_call: -
clone_size: -

cdr3_aa: CASSSPSGGKTQYF
cdr3_nt: TGTGCCAGCAGCTCGCCTAGCGGGGGGAAGACCCAGTACTTC
v_call: TRBV7-9
j_call: TRBJ2-5
d_call: TRBD2
clone_size: few

cdr3_aa: CASSLNPSEKLFF
cdr3_nt: TGTGCCAGCAGCCTGAATCCTAGTGAAAAACTGTTTTTT
v_call: TRBV28
j_call: TRBJ1-4
d_call: -
clone_size: -

cdr3_aa: CASSWGQGTNEKLFF
cdr3_nt: TGTGCCAGCAGCTGGGGACAGGGAACTAATGAAAAACTGTTTTTT
v_call: TRBV13
j_call: TRBJ1-4
d_call: TRBD1
clone_size: -

cdr3_aa: CASADRSNSNQPQHF
cdr3_nt: TGTGCCAGTGCCGACAGGTCTAATAGCAATCAGCCCCAGCATTTT
v_call: TRBV19
j_call: TRBJ1-5
d_call: -
clone_size: few

cdr3_aa: CASSVGQGTTYEQYF
cdr3_nt: TGTGCCAGCAGCGTAGGTCAGGGGACTACCTACGAGCAGTACTTC
v_call: TRBV9
j_call: TRBJ2-7
d_call: -
clone_size: -

cdr3_aa: CASSSYTVSWEQYF
cdr3_nt: TGTGCCAGCAGTTCCTACACGGTTAGCTGGGAGCAGTACTTC
v_call: TRBV12-3/TRBV12-4
j_call: TRBJ2-5
d_call: -
clone_size: few

cdr3_aa: CAISPRGRETQYF
cdr3_nt: TGTGCCATCAGTCCCAGGGGACGGGAGACCCAGTACTTC
v_call: TRBV10-3
j_call: TRBJ2-5
d_call: -
clone_size: -

cdr3_aa: CASSLGPDRGDQPQHF
cdr3_nt: TGCGCCAGCAGCTTGGGCCCGGACAGGGGAGATCAGCCCCAGCATTTT
v_call: TRBV5-1
j_call: TRBJ1-5
d_call: TRBD1
clone_size: few

cdr3_aa: CATSDGGTGDNEKLFF
cdr3_nt: TGTGCCACCAGTGATGGAGGGACAGGGGATAATGAAAAACTGTTTTTT
v_call: TRBV24-1
j_call: TRBJ1-4
d_call: TRBD1
clone_size: few